The source of this TCR beta chain is a study of early T cells in non-severe SARS-CoV-2 infection. About the research overall: The sequenced material was bulk RNA from unsorted whole blood, and its chains were unpaired.

Overall study results and limits: Anti-spike CD8 responses were favored by VDJdb matching, which missed private and CD4 specificities.

Individual cDNA molecules were tagged with unique molecular identifiers. One entry per CDR3 protein results from TCRdb running MiXCR on the 5' RACE reads. The sample includes about 32,000 distinct CDR3 sequences, about 9.9% of them seen just once. The CDR3 contains 16 residues. Deletions cut 4 bases from V and 4 bases from J, with 16 bases between. Looked up from germline, CDR1 is KGHDR and CDR2 is SFDVKD. With respect to this clonotype: Its specificity is not known.

This TCR derives from an adult who was a healthcare worker with PCR-confirmed SARS-CoV-2 infection or an uninfected control (not recorded which). Sequencing was carried out using whole blood. The V call is TRBV24-1, the J call TRBJ1-5; D gene unclear. CDR3 protein: CATSDPDKTLNQPQHF. The CDR3 DNA follows: TGTGCCACCAGTGACCCAGACAAGACCCTTAATCAGCCCCAGCATTTT.